The 21 T cell receptor beta chains reported below all come from one sample, sequenced in a study of response to subunit inactivated influenza vaccine. TCRdb reprocessed the RT-PCR reads via MiXCR and lists one record per CDR3 protein. The table has 550,000 to 800,000 distinct CDR3 sequences, about a sixth seen once. The starting material was PBMCs from blood, obtained roughly 13 days after vaccination. These receptors came from a man in his fifties who received an inactivated influenza vaccine.

The gene calls are TRBV7-8 and TRBJ1-2, with D maybe TRBD1 (5 bases). CDR3 size: 16 residues. The germline gives CDR1 SGHVS, CDR2 FQNEAQ. Trimming removed 2 bases at V and 7 bases at J, with 20 bases between. CDR3 sequence reads: CASSLSSRAQDSGYTF. CDR3 bases: TGTGCCAGCAGCTTAAGTTCCAGGGCCCAGGATTCTGGCTACACCTTC.

This rearrangement joins TRBV7-2 to TRBJ2-7, with 9 bases matching TRBD2. The CDR3 runs to 14 residues. V was pared by 6 bases and J by 5 bases, with 8 bases of the junction left unmatched. The germline V gene encodes CDR1 SGHTA and CDR2 FQGNSA. The CDR3, as DNA: TGTGCCAGCAGGCCCGGGACTAGCACGGACGAGCAGTACTTC. Amino acids: CASRPGTSTDEQYF.

The CDR3 coding sequence is TGTGCCAGCAGTTTACGAATGGTCTCCAATGAGCAGTTCTTC. Protein: CASSLRMVSNEQFF. The V gene is TRBV12-3 or TRBV12-4, the J gene TRBJ2-1; D gene uncertain. Trimming cost V 2 bases and J 6 bases, with 11 bases left between them. The CDR3 contains 14 residues.

This chain links TRBV5-1 with TRBJ2-2; weak D call: TRBD1 (5 bases). CDR3 length: 16 amino acids. V was pared by 6 bases and J by 2 bases, with 17 bases between. The germline gives CDR1 SGHRS, CDR2 YFSETQ. This chain's CDR3 is CASMPLAGQNTGELFF. Written as DNA, the CDR3 is TGCGCCAGCATGCCCCTGGCCGGACAAAACACCGGGGAGCTGTTTTTT.

As regards this clonotype: A read error may be the cause here, since a much bigger clone is one base away. The chain couples TRBV29-1 to TRBJ2-1, with 8 bases matching TRBD2. J gave up 1 base and V 0 bases, and 5 bases lay outside the gene matches. The CDR3 spans 16 residues. Germline CDR1 is SQVTM and CDR2 is ANQGSEA. CDR3 loop: CSVEDRSGRSYNEQFF. In DNA form, the CDR3 reads TGCAGCGTTGAAGATAGAAGCGGGAGATCCTACAATGAGCAGTTCTTC.

The genes are TRBV7-9 and TRBJ2-6; TRBD2 matches at 7 bases. Germline V gives CDR1 SEHNR, CDR2 FQNEAQ (reference sequence). The V gene end was trimmed by 11 bases and the J gene end by 2 bases; junction bases not matched to a gene: 9. CDR3 length: 15 residues. This CDR3 reads CAGRELAPGANVLTF. CDR3 DNA: TGTGCCGGGAGGGAGCTGGCCCCTGGGGCCAACGTCCTGACTTTC.

A few counts support this clonotype. The chain uses TRBV19 and TRBJ2-1; the D gene is possibly TRBD2 (5 bases). Germline V gene data show CDR1 as LNHDA and CDR2 as SQIVND (reference sequence). V was clipped by 5 bases and J by 0 bases, with 17 bases between them. This CDR3 region has 17 residues. The CDR3 nucleotides read TGTGCCAGTAGTTCCCCGAAGCGGTTTCCCTCCTACAATGAGCAGTTCTTC. It specifies CASSSPKRFPSYNEQFF.

This clonotype was seen more than once but under ten times. The chain uses TRBV6-1 and TRBJ2-1; 7 nucleotides agree with TRBD2. This CDR3 is built from 16 residues. V shed 6 bases and J 0 bases; nucleotides not matched to a gene: 8. CDR1 is MNHNS, CDR2 SASEGT, per germline. This CDR3 reads CASSHPAGISYNEQFF. DNA for the CDR3: TGTGCCAGCAGCCACCCAGCGGGGATCTCCTACAATGAGCAGTTCTTC.

This clonotype has more than one count but fewer than ten. The rearrangement joins TRBV4-3 to TRBJ2-1, with TRBD2 matching over 10 bases. CDR3 length: 19 residues. Germline trimming cut 0 bases from V and 4 bases from J; bases unmatched to any gene: 12. CDR1 is LGHNA, CDR2 YSLEER, per germline. CDR3 nucleotide sequence: TGCGCCAGCAGCCAAGATCGTACAGCGGGGGGGCCCGAATACAATGAGCAGTTCTTC. It specifies CASSQDRTAGGPEYNEQFF.

This clonotype was observed many times. The chain is built from TRBV6-2 or TRBV6-3 and TRBJ2-5, with TRBD1 identical over 7 bases. Germline assignment: CDR1 MNHEY and CDR2 SVGEGT. This CDR3 has 13 amino acids. V lost 4 bases, J lost 2 bases, and 1 base stayed unmatched. The DNA for the CDR3 is TGTGCCAGCAGTTGGACAGGACAAGAGACCCAGTACTTC. This translates into CASSWTGQETQYF.

This clonotype was counted a few times. V and J are TRBV25-1 and TRBJ2-2, with TRBD2 identical over 8 bases. This CDR3 contains 17 residues. V dropped 4 bases and J dropped 4; count of bases not matched to a gene: 11. Germline V gene data show CDR1 as MGHDK and CDR2 as SYGVNS. CDR3 coding DNA: TGTGCCAGCAGTGGCTCCATGGTAGCGGGACCCACCGGGGAGCTGTTTTTT. As protein: CASSGSMVAGPTGELFF.

The chain has TRBV2 and TRBJ2-1; a possible D gene is TRBD1 (7 bases). The CDR3 runs to 14 residues. The ends were cut back, 6 bases at V and 3 bases at J, with 12 bases in the middle. In germline, CDR1 is SNHLY, CDR2 FYNNEI. As DNA, the CDR3 is TGTGCCAGCAGGGAGGGGGCCCACTACAATGAGCAGTTCTTC. Its translation is CASREGAHYNEQFF.

There are a few counts of this clonotype. This chain uses TRBV11-2 with TRBJ2-7; tentative D call: TRBD1 (6 bases). The CDR3 covers 15 residues. Per the germline V gene, CDR1 is SGHAT and CDR2 is FQNNGV. Trimming stripped 4 bases from V and 0 bases from J, with 13 bases between. CDR3 residues: CASSSLRDTSYEQYF. DNA for the CDR3: TGTGCCAGCAGCTCCCTCCGGGACACCTCCTACGAGCAGTACTTC.

Regarding this clonotype: The germline gene is not matched at one end of the junction; a read error may be the cause. V usage is TRBV2 and J usage is TRBJ2-1; 10 bases map to TRBD1. Germline CDR1 reads SNHLY; CDR2 reads FYNNEI. The CDR3 has 18 amino acids. The CDR3: CTSSSPPGQGRLYNEQFF. In DNA form, the CDR3 reads TGTACCAGCAGTTCACCCCCGGGACAGGGGAGGCTCTACAATGAGCAGTTCTTC.

This chain uses TRBV7-2 with TRBJ1-2, with 9 bases that match TRBD1. The CDR3 sequence is 15 residues long. With 3 bases clipped from V and 3 bases from J, the junction kept 5 bases outside the gene matches. Germline CDR1 and CDR2: SGHTA and FQGNSA. The CDR3 sequence: CASSLTGGVDYGYTF. Here the CDR3 DNA reads TGTGCCAGCAGCTTGACAGGGGGTGTTGACTATGGCTACACCTTC.

This clonotype turned up a few times. V and J are TRBV2 and TRBJ1-2; D is possibly TRBD1 (5 bases). The CDR3 loop spans 14 amino acids. V dropped 4 bases and J dropped 5 bases, with 14 bases sitting between them. CDR1 and CDR2 from the germline V gene are SNHLY and FYNNEI. The CDR3 bases are TGTGCCAGCAGTGCCCAGGGAAATGGGTATGGCTACACCTTC. As protein: CASSAQGNGYGYTF. Based on the CDR3 plus reference TRBV2 and TRBJ1-2, the full variable domain is EPEVTQTPSHQVTQMGQEVILRCVPISNHLYFYWYRQILGQKVEFLVSFYNNEISEKSEIFDDQFSVERPDGSNFTLKIRSTKLEDSAMYFCASSAQGNGYGYTFGSGTRLTVV.

The chain is built from TRBV28 and TRBJ2-1; weak D call: TRBD1 (6 bases). V was trimmed by 10 bases and J by 4 bases, leaving 11 bases between them. Germline V gene lookup returns CDR1 MDHEN and CDR2 SYDVKM. The CDR3 sequence is 12 residues long. The CDR3: CATDDRYNEQFF. In nucleotides, the CDR3 is TGTGCCACCGACGACAGGTACAATGAGCAGTTCTTC.

This clonotype occurred a few times. The rearrangement joins TRBV3-1 to TRBJ1-6; D unresolved. The V end was cut by 4 bases, the J end by 4 bases, with 14 bases between. The V gene's germline CDR1 is LGHDT and CDR2 YNNKEL (reference sequence). The CDR3 is made up of 16 amino acids. This CDR3 reads CASSLRGWGYNSPLHF. The CDR3 nucleotides are TGTGCCAGCAGCCTGCGGGGTTGGGGTTATAATTCACCCCTCCACTTT.

This clonotype was seen a few times. This chain connects TRBV12-3 or TRBV12-4 to TRBJ1-2; 7 positions agree with TRBD1. The CDR3 runs 15 residues. The V gene end was trimmed by 4 bases and the J gene end by 2 bases; junction bases not matched to a gene: 7. The CDR3 protein is CASSSAAGGNYGYTF. CDR3 sequence (DNA): TGTGCCAGCAGTTCGGCTGCAGGGGGAAACTATGGCTACACCTTC.

The V call is TRBV6-2 or TRBV6-3, the J call TRBJ2-1; TRBD2 aligns across 8 bases. The V segment lost 6 bases and the J segment 2 bases; nucleotides outside the gene matches: 9. Germline assignment: CDR1 MNHEY and CDR2 SVGEGT. The CDR3 loop spans 16 amino acids. CDR3 sequence reads: CASSPRAGGTYNEQFF. In nucleotides, the CDR3 is TGTGCCAGCAGCCCCCGGGCGGGAGGAACCTACAATGAGCAGTTCTTC.

This clonotype was seen just once. The chain uses TRBV9 and TRBJ2-2; TRBD1 might be the D (6 bases). V was shortened by 3 bases and J by 4 bases, with 13 bases between the two germline ends. CDR3 length: 15 residues. CDR1 and CDR2 (germline): SGDLS, YYNGEE. The CDR3 spells CASSGIRGITGELFF. CDR3 nucleotides: TGTGCCAGCAGCGGGATCAGGGGCATCACCGGGGAGCTGTTTTTT.